This TCR beta chain was observed in a study of human T cells and chemical hapten exposure. Overall study context: Sensitization involved placing 2% DPC onto a roughly 2 cm by roughly 2 cm region of upper inner arm skin. Patch tests applied 0.01% DPC to the upper back, read at 6 days.

Germline V gives CDR1 SEHNR, CDR2 FQNEAQ (reference sequence). The CDR3 is 19 amino acids. The ends lost 5 bases at V and 4 bases at J; junction bases unmatched: 22. Time point indicated: pre-sensitization, week 0. Treatment denoted: therapeutic diphenylcyclopropenone sensitization with weekly scalp DPC. Extraction of total RNA was performed on unfractionated whole blood. During construction of the library, unique molecular identifiers were attached to individual cDNA molecules for quantitative, reproducible TCR counting. TCRdb independently ran MiXCR on the RACE reads; one entry per CDR3 protein. The profile shows 60,000 to 75,000 distinct CDR3 sequences, 5.5% to 7.5% of them singletons.

Sample: whole blood, taken in connection with sensitization to the hapten diphenylcyclopropenone (DPC). This rearrangement joins TRBV7-9 to TRBJ1-1, with 7 bases fitting TRBD1. The receptor's source is a woman aged 25 to 45 with alopecia areata. Some clones in this sample may be carry-over from other donors' samples. This CDR3 reads CASSPNRRQGFYWFTEAFF. CDR3 in DNA: TGTGCCAGCAGCCCAAACAGGCGACAGGGCTTTTATTGGTTCACTGAAGCTTTCTTT.